This T cell receptor (beta chain) was sequenced in a study of T-cell reconstitution after alpha-beta-depleted transplantation in children. Study results and limitations: At day 60, the high TCRbeta diversity found in some patients originated from recipient T cells and thymic progenitors that had survived. Several hundred expanded graft clones reportedly gave rise to the alpha-beta T cells present about two months after transplant. T-cell counts and diversity at one year following transplant were attributed mainly to newly produced T cells.

This clonotype was seen a few times. Its target is not known. Preparing the TCRbeta library involved the use of unique molecular identifiers. TCRdb processed the PCR reads anew with MiXCR; each CDR3 protein has one entry. Of 580,000 or so distinct CDR3 sequences in the sample, roughly 23% were seen once. Sequences were derived from PBMCs, mostly from graft donor cells, sampled 360 days after TCRalphabeta/CD19-depleted stem cell transplant. The clonotype comes from a boy younger than two who had a stem cell transplant for acute myeloid leukemia, so the T cells may come from the graft donor.

Here the CDR3 reads CATSRNRDKNNEQFF. In DNA form, the CDR3 reads TGTGCCACCAGCAGAAACAGGGACAAAAACAATGAGCAGTTCTTC. The chain links TRBV15 to TRBJ2-1; the D gene is possibly TRBD1 (6 bases). V was shortened by 2 bases and J by 5 bases, with 13 bases between the two germline ends. The V gene's germline CDR1 is LNHNV and CDR2 YYDKDF (reference sequence). The CDR3 is 15 residues long.